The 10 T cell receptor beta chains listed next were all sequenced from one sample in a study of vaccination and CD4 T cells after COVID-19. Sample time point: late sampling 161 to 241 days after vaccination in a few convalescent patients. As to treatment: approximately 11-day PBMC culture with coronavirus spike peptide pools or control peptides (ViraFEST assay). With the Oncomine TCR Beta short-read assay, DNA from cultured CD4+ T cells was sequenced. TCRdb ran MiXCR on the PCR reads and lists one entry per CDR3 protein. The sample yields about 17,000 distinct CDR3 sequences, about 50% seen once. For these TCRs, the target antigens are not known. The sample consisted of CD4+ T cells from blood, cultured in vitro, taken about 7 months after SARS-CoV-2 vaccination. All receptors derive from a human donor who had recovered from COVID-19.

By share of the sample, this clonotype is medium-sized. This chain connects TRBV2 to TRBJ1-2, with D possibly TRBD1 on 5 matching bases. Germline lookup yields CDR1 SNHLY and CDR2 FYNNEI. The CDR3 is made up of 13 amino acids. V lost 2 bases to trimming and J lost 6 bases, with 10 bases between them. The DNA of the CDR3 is TGTGCCAGCAGTGAAAGGGGAGGGGATGGCTACACCTTC. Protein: CASSERGGDGYTF.

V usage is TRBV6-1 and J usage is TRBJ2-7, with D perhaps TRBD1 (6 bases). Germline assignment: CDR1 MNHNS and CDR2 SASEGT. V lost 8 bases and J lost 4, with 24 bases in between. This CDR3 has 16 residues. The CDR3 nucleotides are TGTGCCAGCGATCGTGGGCCCAGGGGCGCAGGATACGAGCAGTACTTC. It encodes CASDRGPRGAGYEQYF.

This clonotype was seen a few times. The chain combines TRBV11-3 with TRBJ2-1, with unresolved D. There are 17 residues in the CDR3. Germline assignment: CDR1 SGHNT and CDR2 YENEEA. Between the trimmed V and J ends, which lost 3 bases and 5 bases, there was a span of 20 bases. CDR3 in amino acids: CASSFPSTRLGHNEQFF. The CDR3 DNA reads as TGTGCCAGCAGCTTCCCTTCGACCCGCCTCGGGCACAATGAGCAGTTCTTC.

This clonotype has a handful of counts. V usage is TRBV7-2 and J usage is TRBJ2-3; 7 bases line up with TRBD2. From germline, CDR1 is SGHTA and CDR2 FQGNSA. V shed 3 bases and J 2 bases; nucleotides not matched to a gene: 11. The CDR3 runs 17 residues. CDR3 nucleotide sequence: TGTGCCAGCAGCTTGGTAGGAGCGGGGTATTTCACAGATACGCAGTATTTT. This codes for CASSLVGAGYFTDTQYF.

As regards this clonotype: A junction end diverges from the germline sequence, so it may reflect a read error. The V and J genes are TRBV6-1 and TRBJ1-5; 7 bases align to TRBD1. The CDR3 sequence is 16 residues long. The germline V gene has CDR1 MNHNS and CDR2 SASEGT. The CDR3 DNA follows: TGTGCCAGCAGTGAGTTTGACAGGGCGACGTGGCAGCCCCAACATTTT. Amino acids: CASSEFDRATWQPQHF.

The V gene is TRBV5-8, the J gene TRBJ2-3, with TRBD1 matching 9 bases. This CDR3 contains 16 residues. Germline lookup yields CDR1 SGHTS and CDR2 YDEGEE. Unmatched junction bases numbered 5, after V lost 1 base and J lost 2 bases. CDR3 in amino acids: CASSLLGQGLTDTQYF. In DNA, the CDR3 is TGTGCCAGCAGCTTGTTGGGACAGGGTCTCACAGATACGCAGTATTTT.

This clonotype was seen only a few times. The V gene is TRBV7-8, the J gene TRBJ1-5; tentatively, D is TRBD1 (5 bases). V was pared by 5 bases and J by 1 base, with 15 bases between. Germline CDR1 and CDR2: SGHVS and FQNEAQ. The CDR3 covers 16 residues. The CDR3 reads CASSLFRGLSNQPQHF. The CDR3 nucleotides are TGTGCCAGCAGCCTATTTCGGGGGTTAAGCAATCAGCCCCAGCATTTT.

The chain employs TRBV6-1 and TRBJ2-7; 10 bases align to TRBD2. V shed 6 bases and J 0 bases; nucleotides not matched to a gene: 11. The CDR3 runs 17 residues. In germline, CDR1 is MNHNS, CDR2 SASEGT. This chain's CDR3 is CASSLIRLAGVSYEQYF. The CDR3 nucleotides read TGTGCCAGCAGCCTCATACGGCTAGCGGGGGTCTCCTACGAGCAGTACTTC.

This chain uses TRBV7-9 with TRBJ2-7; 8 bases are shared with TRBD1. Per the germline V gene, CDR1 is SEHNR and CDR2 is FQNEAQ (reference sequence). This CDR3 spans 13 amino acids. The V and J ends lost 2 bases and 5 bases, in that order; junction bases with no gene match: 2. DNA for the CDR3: TGTGCCAGCAGCTTACAGGGGGCGAACGAGCAGTACTTC. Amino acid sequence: CASSLQGANEQYF.

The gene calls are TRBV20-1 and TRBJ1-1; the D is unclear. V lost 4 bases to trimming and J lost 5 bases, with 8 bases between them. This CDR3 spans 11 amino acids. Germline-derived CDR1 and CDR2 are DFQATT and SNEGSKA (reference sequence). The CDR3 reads CSAMQETEAFF. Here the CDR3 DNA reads TGCAGTGCTATGCAGGAGACTGAAGCTTTCTTT.